The 24 T cell receptor beta chains below come from one sample, sequenced in a study of glioma-infiltrating T cells. The iRepertoire nested amplicon-rescue multiplex PCR amplified TCR alpha and beta CDR3s from RNA. In TCRdb, the multiplex PCR reads were re-called with MiXCR into one record per CDR3 protein. The sample includes about 190,000 distinct CDR3 sequences, approximately 30% of them seen just once. Source material: glioma tissue, nonneoplastic brain tissue, or PBMCs (not recorded which). The receptors originated from a human donor with low-grade glioma or glioblastoma, undergoing nonglioma brain surgery, or in good health (not recorded which).

This clonotype has ten or more counts. V usage is TRBV7-9 and J usage is TRBJ2-1; 7 positions match TRBD2. There are 16 residues in the CDR3. CDR1 SEHNR and CDR2 FQNEAQ come from the germline V gene (reference sequence). The V and J ends lost 9 bases and 0 bases, in that order; junction bases with no gene match: 11. As DNA, the CDR3 is TGTGCCAGTATCAAACCGGGGGACTACTCCTACAATGAGCAGTTCTTC. Residues: CASIKPGDYSYNEQFF.

A few counts support this clonotype. The CDR3 region has the DNA TGCGCCAGCAGCCTGGGACAGGGCCGTCAAGAGACCCAGTACTTC. Translation: CASSLGQGRQETQYF. J is TRBJ2-5 and V is TRBV5-1, with 9 bases matching TRBD1. Germline V gene lookup returns CDR1 SGHRS and CDR2 YFSETQ. This CDR3 is built from 15 residues. V lost 4 bases, J lost 2 bases, and 6 bases stayed unmatched.

The V call is TRBV20-1, the J call TRBJ2-7; 12 positions match TRBD2. The length of the CDR3 is 16 residues. J lost 2 bases, V lost 3 bases, and 8 bases had no gene match. Per germline, CDR1 DFQATT and CDR2 SNEGSKA (reference sequence). CDR3 DNA: TGCAGTGCTAGGCCTAGCGGGAGGGACAGAGCCTACGAGCAGTACTTC. This encodes CSARPSGRDRAYEQYF.

Concerning this clonotype: A much larger clone differs by one base, so this may be a read error. The chain has TRBV25-1 and TRBJ1-4; D remains unclear. Germline V gives CDR1 MGHDK, CDR2 SYGVNS. This CDR3 is 14 amino acids long. The CDR3 protein is CASSVSGSNEKLLF. DNA for the CDR3: TGTGCCAGCAGTGTTTCCGGGAGCAATGAAAAACTGCTTTTT.

This clonotype was detected ten times or more. The CDR3 loop is CSARRAGFTEAFF. CDR3 nucleotide sequence: TGCAGTGCTAGGCGAGCAGGGTTCACTGAAGCTTTCTTT. The chain has TRBV20-1 and TRBJ1-1, with D perhaps matching TRBD1 (5 bases). The CDR3 extends over 13 amino acids. Trimming removed 3 bases from V and 4 bases from J, with 12 bases in between. CDR1 is DFQATT and CDR2 is SNEGSKA in the germline V gene (reference sequence).

This clonotype was observed at least ten times. The chain couples TRBV6-5 to TRBJ2-4; perhaps TRBD2 as D (6 bases). Trimming pared 2 bases from V and 3 bases from J, leaving 14 bases between. The CDR3 has 16 residues. CDR1 is MNHEY and CDR2 is SVGAGI in the germline V gene. The CDR3 DNA reads TGTGCCAGCAGTTACGCGGGGAGGCTTGACAAAAACATTCAGTACTTC. It codes for CASSYAGRLDKNIQYF.

In the case of this clonotype: Germline is not matched at one junction end, which may reflect a read error. This chain connects TRBV6-1 to TRBJ2-3; TRBD2 matches 9 bases. Germline V lookup: CDR1 MNHNS, CDR2 SASEGT. This CDR3 has 17 residues. CDR3 in DNA: TGTGCCATCAGTGAGTCGAGCTCGCGGGGGGGGTCAGATACGCAGTATTTT. It yields the protein CAISESSSRGGSDTQYF.

The sample holds a few counts of this clonotype. Compared with germline, one end of the junction differs, possibly owing to a read error. The rearrangement links TRBV11-2 to TRBJ2-3, with unresolved D. This CDR3 comprises 12 residues. The germline V gene encodes CDR1 SGHAT and CDR2 FQNNGV. The DNA of the CDR3 is TGTGCCAGCAGCTTAGAAACAGATAGGCAGTATTTT. Amino acids: CASSLETDRQYF. Complete variable domain (other parts from reference TRBV11-2 and TRBJ2-3): EAGVAQSPRYKIIEKRQSVAFWCNPISGHATLYWYQQILGQGPKLLIQFQNNGVVDDSQLPKDRFSAERLKGVDSTLKIQPAKLEDSAVYLCASSLETDRQYFGPGTRLTVL.

The rearrangement links TRBV28 to TRBJ2-3; 7 bases line up with TRBD2. Germline loops: CDR1 MDHEN, CDR2 SYDVKM. CDR3 size: 16 residues. V was pared by 5 bases and J by 3 bases, with 11 bases of the junction left unmatched. The CDR3 region has the DNA TGTGCCAGCAGTCCCCCGGGGGGAGGGGATACAGATACGCAGTATTTT. It is translated as CASSPPGGGDTDTQYF.

With respect to this clonotype: A much larger clone sits a single nucleotide away, making a read error possible. V usage is TRBV4-1 and J usage is TRBJ2-2, with TRBD2 identical over 7 bases. CDR1 is MGHRA, CDR2 YSYEKL, per germline. CDR3 size: 14 residues. CDR3 sequence reads: CASSQFGRPGKLFF. The CDR3 DNA follows: TGCGCCAGCAGCCAATTCGGGAGGCCCGGGAAGCTGTTTTTT.

The chain recombines TRBV6-1 with TRBJ2-7; D is undetermined. V was pared by 6 bases and J by 1 base, with 10 bases between. The CDR3 spans 13 residues. The germline V gene has CDR1 MNHNS and CDR2 SASEGT. Here the CDR3 reads CASRGFKSYEQYF. The CDR3 DNA sequence: TGTGCCAGCAGAGGGTTTAAATCCTACGAGCAGTACTTC.

The chain links TRBV12-3 or TRBV12-4 to TRBJ1-2; D gene ambiguous. V lost 2 bases to trimming and J lost 8 bases, with 9 bases between them. The CDR3 consists of 12 residues. The CDR3 sequence: CASSLREAGYTF. In DNA, the CDR3 is TGTGCCAGCAGTTTAAGGGAGGCCGGCTACACCTTC.

This clonotype was seen ten or more times. This chain uses TRBV20-1 with TRBJ2-1, with 9 nucleotides matching TRBD1. The CDR3 contains 14 residues. Trimming took 2 bases from V and 9 from J; bases not matched to a gene: 8. CDR1 and CDR2 from the germline V gene are DFQATT and SNEGSKA (reference sequence). This CDR3 is CSARSGDRVGEQFF. The CDR3 nucleotides read TGCAGTGCTAGAAGTGGGGACAGGGTAGGTGAGCAGTTCTTC.

The table lists this clonotype with many counts. V gene TRBV7-2 combines with J gene TRBJ2-5; 7 positions match TRBD2. J lost 3 bases, V lost 3 bases, and 7 bases had no gene match. Per the germline V gene, CDR1 is SGHTA and CDR2 is FQGNSA. The CDR3 contains 15 residues. As DNA, the CDR3 is TGTGCCAGCAGCTTGGGTTGGGCGGGAGAAGAGACCCAGTACTTC. Residues: CASSLGWAGEETQYF.

This clonotype was seen ten or more times. This chain links TRBV4-1 with TRBJ1-5; D is perhaps TRBD1 (6 bases). V was clipped by 3 bases and J by 5 bases, with 8 bases between them. This CDR3 is 13 amino acids long. CDR1 MGHRA and CDR2 YSYEKL come from the germline V gene. The chain's CDR3 is CASSHRGDQPQHF. CDR3 bases: TGCGCCAGCAGCCACAGGGGAGATCAGCCCCAGCATTTT.

This clonotype has a count of ten or more. The chain has TRBV20-1 and TRBJ2-7, with D unclear. This CDR3 is 16 amino acids long. Trimming cost V 0 bases and J 6 bases, with 21 bases left between them. In germline, CDR1 is DFQATT, CDR2 SNEGSKA (reference sequence). The CDR3 nucleotides read TGCAGTGCTAGAGATTTAGAGTCTCCTCTAGTTATCGAGCAGTACTTC. This translates into CSARDLESPLVIEQYF.

This clonotype is a singleton in its sample. This may come from a read error, since a much larger clone is one base off. The V call is TRBV11-2, the J call TRBJ2-3, with TRBD2 matching 8 bases. CDR3 length: 16 amino acids. After removal of 1 base from V and 5 bases from J, the junction contained 8 bases not matched to a gene. Germline V CDR1 and CDR2: SGHAT, FQNNGV. The CDR3 loop reads CASSLVGRLAIDTQYF. The DNA of the CDR3 is TGTGCCAGCAGCTTAGTAGGAAGACTAGCGATAGATACGCAGTATTTT.

The V and J genes are TRBV5-1 and TRBJ1-1, with no clear D. V was cut by 4 bases and J by 3 bases, with 13 bases left in between. Germline values: CDR1 SGHRS, CDR2 YFSETQ. CDR3 length: 14 amino acids. The CDR3 coding sequence is TGCGCCAGCAGCCCGACCCCGGGAGACACTGAAGCTTTCTTT. Translation gives CASSPTPGDTEAFF. The full variable domain, its missing parts supplied by reference TRBV5-1 and TRBJ1-1, is KAGVTQTPRYLIKTRGQQVTLSCSPISGHRSVSWYQQTPGQGLQFLFEYFSETQRNKGNFPGRFSGRQFSNSRSEMNVSTLELGDSALYLCASSPTPGDTEAFFGQGTRLTVV.

This clonotype was observed a handful of times. The rearrangement joins TRBV4-3 to TRBJ2-7, with 10 bases identical to TRBD1. The CDR3 totals 15 residues. Losses at the gene ends were 0 bases for V and 3 bases for J; bases not matched to a gene: 2. Germline CDR1 and CDR2: LGHNA and YSLEER. CDR3 DNA: TGCGCCAGCAGCCAAGAGGGACAGGGGCTCTACGAGCAGTACTTC. This codes for CASSQEGQGLYEQYF.

There are many counts of this clonotype. The chain joins TRBV18 to TRBJ1-2, with D unclear. Between the trimmed V and J ends, which lost 2 bases and 6 bases, there was a span of 10 bases. The V gene's germline CDR1 is KGHSH and CDR2 LQKENI. The CDR3 is 13 residues long. CDR3 sequence: CASSPVREDGYTF. In DNA, the CDR3 is TGTGCCAGCTCACCAGTACGGGAAGATGGCTACACCTTC.

At least ten counts were recorded for this clonotype. V usage is TRBV28 and J usage is TRBJ1-2; 7 nucleotides agree with TRBD1. Germline lookup yields CDR1 MDHEN and CDR2 SYDVKM. CDR3 length: 13 residues. V gave up 7 bases and J gave up 6 bases; unmatched junction bases: 8. The CDR3 is CASITTGVDGYTF. In DNA form, the CDR3 reads TGTGCCAGCATCACTACAGGGGTTGATGGCTACACCTTC.

This chain links TRBV5-1 with TRBJ2-3; 11 nucleotides line up with TRBD2. Trimming took 0 bases from V and 6 from J; bases not matched to a gene: 3. The CDR3 has 15 residues. Germline V gives CDR1 SGHRS, CDR2 YFSETQ. The CDR3 here is CASSLGLAGCDTQYF. CDR3 in DNA: TGCGCCAGCAGCTTGGGACTAGCGGGATGTGATACGCAGTATTTT.

V is TRBV28 and J is TRBJ1-2; D perhaps matches TRBD1 (6 bases). The V end lost 6 bases, the J end lost 3 bases, and 20 bases lay between the germline ends. Germline V gene lookup returns CDR1 MDHEN and CDR2 SYDVKM. The CDR3 is 16 residues long. This CDR3 reads CASSTYRDGADYGYTF. The CDR3 DNA is TGTGCCAGCAGCACCTACAGGGACGGGGCGGACTATGGCTACACCTTC.

The chain uses TRBV12-3 or TRBV12-4 and TRBJ1-6, with unresolved D. Trimming left V 3 bases short and J 14 bases short, with 17 bases between. The CDR3 is made up of 14 amino acids. CDR3 amino acids: CASSFGGRLITLHF. In DNA, the CDR3 is TGTGCCAGCAGTTTCGGCGGCAGGCTTATTACCCTCCACTTT.